This TCR beta chain was observed in a study of cytomegalovirus exposure and HLA in healthy donors (TCRdb year 2017). Turning to the overall study: According to an earlier analysis of 550 to 700 of the donors, some 170 million T cells yielded 117 million unique TCR beta sequences and approximately 300 Gb of sequence data. To predict cytomegalovirus infection status, the study combined high-throughput TCR immunosequencing, statistical association of individual TCRs with disease status, and machine learning. Typing coverage differed by locus: A, B, C, DRB1 and DQB1 were typed in roughly 620-640 donors, DQA1 in about 510, DPA1 in roughly 590, and DPB1 in approximately 450. The study used immunosequencing to profile the T cell repertoires of 666 subjects and linked those repertoires to cytomegalovirus serostatus. Every discovery cohort repertoire had been produced on one sequencing platform. Donor age, sex, ethnicity and CMV serostatus were compiled together with the repertoire data. Rather than drawing on any new phenotypic data, the later analysis identified candidate immune exposures from TCR beta sequences and the way those sequences occurred across donors. In addition to the first cohort of approximately 650 subjects, a separate validation cohort of approximately 130 different subjects was used. The study was designed to test whether signatures of past pathogen exposure could be identified by cataloging public T cell receptors. HLA typing included class I and class II loci at four-digit resolution. A handful of DR-DQ haplotypes were handled as single units for association and clustering because linkage in the cohort was strong. A later analysis re-analyzed previously published TCR beta repertoires from about 600 donors and added high-resolution HLA genotyping to study TCR occurrence patterns. Among about 400 genotyped donors of the cohort, an average of about 240,000 unique TCR beta nucleotide sequences was sequenced per donor, of which roughly 18% were non-productive. In a later genetic analysis, genome-wide SNP genotypes for about three fifths of the roughly 670 donors were used, and that subset was treated as a discovery cohort. An earlier analysis of nearly 600 of the donors applied high-throughput TCR beta sequencing to assess whether each TCR beta V gene segment acted as functional or pseudogenic. Roughly 300 gigabases of sequencing data and tens of millions of unique TCR sequences were included in an early release covering roughly 700 HLA-typed donors. The genetic ancestry cluster associated with self-reported Caucasian donors included 70% to 85% of the 300 to 450 genotyped donors. Points the paper makes about the study in general: According to a later analysis, parvovirus B19, influenza, CMV and Epstein-Barr virus appeared linked to several top co-occurrence clusters. A group of highly shared sequence variants was considered likely to be a technical artifact of the sequencing pipeline. In a later analysis, HLA-associated TCR beta chains were found to be more clonally expanded and to have lower generation probabilities than equally common non-associated chains. In the study, approximately 150 TCR beta chains were listed as associated with cytomegalovirus. At a false discovery rate of 0.05, a later analysis linked approximately 18,000 TCR beta sequences to specific HLA alleles. In a later genetic analysis, fewer N-insertions in productive TCRs were reported among donors in an Asian-associated ancestry cluster than the approximately 710-donor mean. Because some donors lacked HLA typing at each locus, the association tests relied only on the typed subset. A later genetic analysis associated a missense DCLRE1C variant with V-gene and J-gene trimming of TCR beta chains, and an independent cohort replicated the association. This cohort had only TCR beta chains sequenced, and the lack of alpha or paired-chain data limited which features could be detected. The authors suggested that the approach could potentially be generalized to other disease states and immunological phenotypes. In vitro tests confirmed that a few of the cytomegalovirus-associated TCR beta chains recognize cytomegalovirus antigens. Because counts were too low, roughly 17 rarely observed V segments, including chromosome 9 orphons, were left out of the earlier analysis of over 550 of the donors. Presence/absence analyses assumed roughly uniform sequencing depth across donors, an assumption that may not hold. CMV serostatus was the only immune exposure information available for the cohort. Strong co-occurrence of HLA alleles, especially DR and DQ, made assigning TCR associations to individual alleles difficult. A later analysis found that most CMV-associated TCR beta chains appeared HLA-restricted, with HLA associations seemingly driven largely by CMV exposure. Some IMGT-functional V segments, including TRBV6-2 and TRBV6-3, could not be distinguished by the 87-base-pair reads and were therefore excluded. The classifier was reported to diagnose cytomegalovirus status with high specificity and sensitivity in both the original cohort and the validation cohort. Correlated functional status among segregating V segments might be attributable to linkage disequilibrium, but an unknown experimental factor could not be ruled out. Most TCR sequences were observed very rarely across donors, whereas some public TCRs were present in many individuals. In an earlier analysis of roughly 560 of the donors, most TCR beta V segments were observed in productive rearrangements about 87% or about 30% of the time, broadly matching IMGT annotations. According to a later analysis, TCR association rates differed among HLA loci, with DRB1 alleles showing the most associated TCRs and HLA-C alleles showing the fewest. A further reported finding was that TCR beta sequences accurately predicted the HLA-A and HLA-B alleles for most subjects in the first cohort.

About this clone itself: Its antigen remains undetermined. It has no much larger one-base neighbor in the sample; base qualities were not kept.

Sequences LGHNA (CDR1) and YNFKEQ (CDR2) are obtained from the germline V gene. V lost 5 bases and J lost 8 bases, and the count of bases not matched to a germline gene is 19. Inclusive of the bounding cysteine and phenylalanine, the CDR3 is 19 residues long. Kept here is only the CDR3 DNA, which spans 57 bases and is read in frame from base 1. The cohort was made up of 666 healthy bone marrow donors. At the time of sampling, all cohort members were nominally healthy, though unrecorded immune exposures were likely present. The donor tested CMV seronegative, placing the donor among the 350 to 400 seronegative members of the cohort. A peripheral blood sample was collected from each donor, and TCR beta sequencing was performed on peripheral blood mononuclear cells. The Qiagen DNeasy Blood Extraction Kit was used to extract genomic DNA from the blood cell samples. Libraries came from the immunoSEQ multiplex PCR assay. A mixture of 60 forward primers for TCR Vbeta segments and 13 reverse primers for TCR Jbeta segments was used in the multiplex PCR. A multiplex PCR assay on genomic DNA amplified the CDR3 region of rearranged TCR beta genes. The Illumina HiSeq System was used to sequence the amplified TCR beta libraries as 87-base-pair reads. From the authors' description of their analysis: In a later analysis, some 80 million unique TCR beta chains were counted across the 500 to 850 repertoires, and about 9.9 million of these chains were shared by at least two donors. Raw reads were error-corrected and collapsed into unique sequences with a nearest-neighbor algorithm that merged closely related sequences to remove PCR and sequencing errors. Alignment of CDR3 sequences to IMGT reference sequences was used to assign V, D and J gene segments. For a sequence to be retained, a match of at least six nucleotides to both a V gene segment and a J gene segment was required. A rearrangement counted as productive if the CDR3 had no stop codons and remained in frame with V and J, and every other rearrangement counted as non-productive. Following IMGT convention, CDR3 was defined as the stretch from the second conserved V-encoded cysteine to the conserved J-encoded phenylalanine. The earlier analysis of 500 to 750 of the donors excluded any sequence lacking an unambiguous match to a single V gene segment. An earlier analysis of a few hundred of the donors classified V segments as functional when productive rearrangements were above 56.7% and as segregating when the standard deviation between donors was above 5%. A statistical classification framework was developed to diagnose cytomegalovirus status using the catalog of TCR beta chain sequences. In a later analysis, TCR nucleotide sequences were compared against IMGT/GENE-DB human TR gene sequences so that V and J genes could be assigned. The TCRdist pipeline was used in a later analysis to assign CDR3 sequences and most-parsimonious VDJ recombination scenarios. In a later analysis, every TCR beta chain was defined by the combination of its CDR3 amino acid sequence and its V-gene family, and reads without a unique V-gene family were dropped. As a way to deal with suspected cross-contamination and a sequencing artifact, a later analysis dropped nearly 600 nucleotide sequences that were highly shared and had low generation probability. For each public chain, a later analysis derived a clonal expansion index from normalized ranks of inferred template counts within each repertoire. In a later analysis, generation probabilities were computed using a VDJ recombination model fitted to out-of-frame rearrangements, and the results were checked against IGoR. In a later analysis, hypergeometric tests were used to score TCR-TCR, TCR-HLA and TCR-CMV co-occurrence, with a repertoire-size bias correction applied to TCR pairs. A later analysis estimated false discovery rates by permuting HLA or CMV assignments 20 times. In a later analysis, co-occurring TCRs were grouped with DBSCAN, and TCRdist sequence similarity was added when clustering was performed within HLA-allele-positive subsets. For co-occurrence clustering, repertoires with fewer than 30,000 or more than 120,000 public chains were excluded, along with four or five repertoires with anomalous nucleotide sharing. TCRdb carries this immuneACCESS record with in-frame sequences only. Its versions omit some clonotypes, under half of them owing to an unresolved V gene in the studies checked, with the rest unexplained. V and J calls plus clone size are reproduced from that table; the DNA served to infer D and trimming. The sample table shows 150,000 to 200,000 clones, and around 77% are seen once. The top ten constitute around 1.6% of the sample.

The sequencing sample was made of PBMCs. The V and J genes are TRBV4-2 and TRBJ2-1, with 12 central nucleotides matching TRBD1. This TCR came from a woman in her thirties in good health and CMV-seronegative. The CDR3 in this case is CASSYPGQGAPGRLDEQFF. In nucleotides, the sequence is TGTGCCAGCAGCTACCCGGGACAGGGGGCGCCGGGTCGACTCGATGAGCAGTTCTTC.